This T cell receptor beta chain was retrieved from a study of shared clonotypes between healthy human individuals. Whole-study results and caveats: Among non-shared clonotypes, generation probabilities were lower than among those shared by all four donors.

As for this clone: Its antigen is unidentified.

Looked up from germline, CDR1 is SGDLS and CDR2 is YYNGEE. Losses at the gene ends were 5 bases for V and 5 bases for J; bases not matched to a gene: 3. The CDR3 runs 13 residues. In the original analysis: Junction-only immunoSEQ sequences carried no quality scores, so filtering differed. Assay used: immunoSEQ multiplex PCR; TCRdb lists only in-frame clones, some missing. D and trimming come from the DNA, and the V and J calls and clone size come from that table. The sample lists some 2.1 million clones, 93% occurring once. Selected positively for CCR7 and CD45RO-negative, naive CD8 cells excluded terminally differentiated effector memory CD45RA+ cells.

Sample: naive CD8+ T cells from PBMCs. The J gene is TRBJ2-3, the V gene TRBV9; 9 nucleotides match TRBD2. The origin of this receptor is a man aged 18 to 29 in good health. Some clones in this sample may be carry-over from other donors' samples. CDR3 DNA sequence: TGTGCCAGCAGTAGTAGCGGGAGAGATACGCAGTATTTT. This gives the protein CASSSSGRDTQYF.